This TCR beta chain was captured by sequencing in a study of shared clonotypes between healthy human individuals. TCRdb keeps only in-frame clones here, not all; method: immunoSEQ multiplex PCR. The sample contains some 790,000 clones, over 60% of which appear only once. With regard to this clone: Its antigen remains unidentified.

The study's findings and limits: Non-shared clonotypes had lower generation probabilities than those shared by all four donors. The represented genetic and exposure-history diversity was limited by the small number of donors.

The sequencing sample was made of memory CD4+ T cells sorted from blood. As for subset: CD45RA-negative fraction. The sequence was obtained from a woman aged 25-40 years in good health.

CDR3 in amino acids: CASSEPGLGTDTQYF. In nucleotides, the CDR3 is TGTGCCAGTAGTGAACCGGGACTAGGCACAGATACGCAGTATTTT. The V and J genes are TRBV19 and TRBJ2-3; 8 positions agree with TRBD2. In germline, CDR1 is LNHDA, CDR2 SQIVND (reference sequence). The J segment lost 1 base and the V segment lost 5 bases, leaving 5 bases of the junction unmatched. The CDR3 spans 15 residues.